What follows describes a single TCR beta chain. Its matching antigen is unknown. Trimming stripped 1 base from V and 2 bases from J, with 9 bases between. The CDR3 has 14 amino acids. Looked up from germline, CDR1 is DFQATT and CDR2 is SNEGSKA (reference sequence). The data belong to a study of identical twins. Study-wide points: Researchers caution that invariant MAIT and iNKT cells could partly confound zero-insertion analyses.

Unique molecular identifiers were present on the cDNA, which also gained a universal primer site by template switching. Using its own MiXCR run on the 5' RACE reads, TCRdb lists one record per CDR3 protein. The sample yields hundreds of thousands of distinct CDR3 sequences, 9% to 15% seen once. The sample was also reused in another study, on yellow fever vaccine responses in identical twins.

Sample: PBMCs. This chain links TRBV20-1 with TRBJ2-1, with D unclear. The receptor's source is a woman aged 18-29 years in good health. The CDR3: CSARGETTYNEQFF. The DNA for the CDR3 is TGCAGTGCTAGAGGAGAGACGACCTACAATGAGCAGTTCTTC.